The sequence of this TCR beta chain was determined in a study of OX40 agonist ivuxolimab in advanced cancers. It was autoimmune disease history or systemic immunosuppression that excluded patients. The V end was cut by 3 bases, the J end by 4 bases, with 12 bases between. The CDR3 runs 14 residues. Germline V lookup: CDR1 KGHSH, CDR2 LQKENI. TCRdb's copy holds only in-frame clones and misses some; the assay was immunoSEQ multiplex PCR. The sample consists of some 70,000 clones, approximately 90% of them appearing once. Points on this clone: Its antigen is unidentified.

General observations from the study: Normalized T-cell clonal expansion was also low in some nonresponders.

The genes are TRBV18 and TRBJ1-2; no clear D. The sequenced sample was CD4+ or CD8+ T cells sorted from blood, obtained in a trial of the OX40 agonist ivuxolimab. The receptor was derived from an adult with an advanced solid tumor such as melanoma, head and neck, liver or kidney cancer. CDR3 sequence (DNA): TGTGCCAGCTCACCCCCCCACATGGGCTATGGCTACACCTTC. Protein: CASSPPHMGYGYTF.